These 20 T cell receptor beta chains originate from one sample sequenced in a study of blood T cell repertoires in COVID-19. Assay: immunoSEQ multiplex PCR; the TCRdb copy retains only in-frame clones and omits some. The data contain a few hundred thousand clones, approximately 84% of them singletons. Sequencing was done on a sample of PBMCs or T cells enriched from blood (not recorded which). These receptors all stem from a woman between 50 and 59 years old who had been exposed to COVID-19.

The V gene is TRBV5-1, the J gene TRBJ2-1, with 15 positions matching TRBD2. The ends lost 3 bases at V and 7 bases at J; junction bases unmatched: 8. Per germline, CDR1 SGHRS and CDR2 YFSETQ. This CDR3 spans 17 amino acids. The CDR3 sequence: CASSWGGGTSGGNEQFF. The CDR3 nucleotides read TGCGCCAGCAGCTGGGGCGGCGGGACTAGCGGGGGGAATGAGCAGTTCTTC. Combining the CDR3 with reference TRBV5-1 and TRBJ2-1 gives the whole variable domain KAGVTQTPRYLIKTRGQQVTLSCSPISGHRSVSWYQQTPGQGLQFLFEYFSETQRNKGNFPGRFSGRQFSNSRSEMNVSTLELGDSALYLCASSWGGGTSGGNEQFFGPGTRLTVL.

V gene TRBV28 combines with J gene TRBJ2-1, with D perhaps TRBD1 (5 bases). The CDR3 is made up of 16 amino acids. Germline V lookup: CDR1 MDHEN, CDR2 SYDVKM. Trimming cost V 3 bases and J 7 bases, with 19 bases left between them. The CDR3 region has the DNA TGTGCCAGCAGTTTTCTTGACTGGGGCGTAGGGAATGAGCAGTTCTTC. Its translation is CASSFLDWGVGNEQFF.

This clone was found once. The V call is TRBV7-8, the J call TRBJ1-5; TRBD1 agrees at 8 bases. This CDR3 spans 14 amino acids. CDR1 is SGHVS and CDR2 is FQNEAQ in the germline V gene. Unmatched junction bases numbered 6, after V lost 5 bases and J lost 6 bases. The CDR3, as DNA: TGTGCCAGCAGCGACGGACAGGGTGGTCAGCCCCAGCATTTT. Protein sequence: CASSDGQGGQPQHF.

The J gene is TRBJ2-5, the V gene TRBV7-9, with D possibly TRBD1 on 5 matching bases. V gave up 2 bases and J gave up 5 bases, with 18 bases separating them. CDR1 and CDR2 (germline): SEHNR, FQNEAQ (reference sequence). This CDR3 comprises 16 residues. The CDR3 is CASSLPSSPKGETQYF. CDR3 sequence (DNA): TGTGCCAGCAGCTTACCATCTTCCCCCAAGGGGGAGACCCAGTACTTC.

The V call is TRBV9, the J call TRBJ2-2; 10 positions match TRBD2. The V gene end was trimmed by 3 bases and the J gene end by 2 bases; junction bases not matched to a gene: 7. The CDR3 consists of 17 residues. From germline, CDR1 is SGDLS and CDR2 YYNGEE. The CDR3 region has the DNA TGTGCCAGCAGCGGGTCTAGCGGGGGACTTAACACCGGGGAGCTGTTTTTT. As protein: CASSGSSGGLNTGELFF.

The J gene is TRBJ1-1, the V gene TRBV19; D gene unclear. This CDR3 is built from 12 residues. CDR1 LNHDA and CDR2 SQIVND come from the germline V gene (reference sequence). V dropped 3 bases and J dropped 8 bases, with 10 bases sitting between them. The CDR3 loop reads CASSMGGLEAFF. In DNA form, the CDR3 reads TGTGCCAGTAGTATGGGAGGGCTAGAAGCTTTCTTT.

The chain employs TRBV5-6 and TRBJ1-1; TRBD1 matches 8 bases. The V segment lost 3 bases and the J segment 0 bases; nucleotides outside the gene matches: 13. This CDR3 contains 18 residues. Per germline, CDR1 SGHDT and CDR2 YYEEEE. The CDR3 bases are TGTGCCAGCAGCTCCGGATGGACAGGGAACTTCATGAACACTGAAGCTTTCTTT. It is translated as CASSSGWTGNFMNTEAFF. Supplemented by reference TRBV5-6 and TRBJ1-1, the full variable domain reads DAGVTQSPTHLIKTRGQQVTLRCSPKSGHDTVSWYQQALGQGPQFIFQYYEEEERQRGNFPDRFSGHQFPNYSSELNVNALLLGDSALYLCASSSGWTGNFMNTEAFFGQGTRLTVV.

This rearrangement joins TRBV11-2 to TRBJ1-4; perhaps TRBD1 as D (6 bases). The CDR3 contains 15 residues. Per the germline V gene, CDR1 is SGHAT and CDR2 is FQNNGV. Trimming took off 5 bases at V and 2 bases at J, with 12 bases between the two ends. The CDR3 DNA sequence: TGTGCCAGCAGCGTACAGGGCGCGACTAATGAAAAACTGTTTTTT. Translating gives CASSVQGATNEKLFF.

As concerns this clone: Other nucleotide sequences in the sample specify the same CDR3. The genes are TRBV7-9 and TRBJ1-3; D remains unclear. Germline loops: CDR1 SEHNR, CDR2 FQNEAQ (reference sequence). This CDR3 has 16 residues. Trimming stripped 0 bases from V and 0 bases from J, with 9 bases between. Here the CDR3 reads CASSLALGSSGNTIYF. For the CDR3, the DNA is TGTGCCAGCAGCTTAGCGCTGGGGAGCTCTGGAAACACCATATATTTT. Full variable domain (missing parts from reference TRBV7-9 and TRBJ1-3): DTGVSQNPRHKITKRGQNVTFRCDPISEHNRLYWYRQTLGQGPEFLTYFQNEAQLEKSRLLSDRFSAERPKGSFSTLEIQRTEQGDSAMYLCASSLALGSSGNTIYFGEGSWLTVV.

The chain combines TRBV4-2 with TRBJ1-4; D uncertain. CDR1 and CDR2 (germline): LGHNA, YNFKEQ. The CDR3 sequence is 16 residues long. V was trimmed by 1 base and J by 8 bases, leaving 17 bases between them. The CDR3, as DNA: TGTGCCAGCAGCCAAGGAAAAGGGAGCTCGTTCGAAAAACTGTTTTTT. Protein sequence: CASSQGKGSSFEKLFF.

The chain links TRBV7-2 to TRBJ1-1; 8 bases map to TRBD1. V was pared by 2 bases and J by 4 bases, with 0 bases of the junction left unmatched. The CDR3 is made up of 13 amino acids. Germline V gene lookup returns CDR1 SGHTA and CDR2 FQGNSA. CDR3 in amino acids: CASSLQGATEAFF. CDR3 in DNA: TGTGCCAGCAGCTTACAGGGGGCCACTGAAGCTTTCTTT.

As to this clone: Other DNA sequences in this specimen translate into the identical CDR3. The chain couples TRBV28 to TRBJ1-1; D remains ambiguous. V shed 4 bases and J shed 5 bases, with 8 bases lying between them. CDR1 and CDR2 (germline): MDHEN, SYDVKM. This CDR3 contains 12 residues. CDR3 region: CASSSGETEAFF. CDR3 nucleotides: TGTGCCAGCAGTTCGGGAGAAACTGAAGCTTTCTTT.

The CDR3 DNA follows: TGTGCCTGGTCCACGACAGGGCAGACTGAAGCTTTCTTT. This sequence encodes CAWSTTGQTEAFF. V is TRBV30 and J is TRBJ1-1; 7 bases match TRBD1. The CDR3 has 13 amino acids. Germline-derived CDR1 and CDR2 are GTSNPN and SVGIG (reference sequence). The V segment lost 5 bases and the J segment 5 bases; nucleotides outside the gene matches: 8.

The chain couples TRBV7-2 to TRBJ2-2; a possible D gene is TRBD2 (6 bases). V lost 3 bases and J lost 6, with 14 bases in between. Per germline, CDR1 SGHTA and CDR2 FQGNSA. The CDR3 is made up of 15 amino acids. The CDR3 bases are TGTGCCAGCAGCTTTGGAGGGGCGAGCGCCGGGGAGCTGTTTTTT. Protein product: CASSFGGASAGELFF.

The CDR3 bases are TGTGCCAGCTCGGACAGGGATGAAAAACTGTTTTTT. Its protein is CASSDRDEKLFF. This chain joins TRBV2 and TRBJ1-4, with 8 bases matching TRBD1. Trimming took 8 bases from V and 6 from J; bases not matched to a gene: 2. The CDR3 extends over 12 amino acids. Germline V gene sequence: CDR1 SNHLY, CDR2 FYNNEI.

The chain is built from TRBV7-8 and TRBJ1-2, with a possible D match to TRBD1 (6 bases). The CDR3 has 13 amino acids. Germline V gene sequence: CDR1 SGHVS, CDR2 FQNEAQ. The ends were cut back, 1 base at V and 5 bases at J, with 8 bases in the middle. CDR3 residues: CASSLEQGYGYTF. The CDR3 bases are TGTGCCAGCAGCTTAGAACAGGGATATGGCTACACCTTC. The full variable domain, in which reference TRBV7-8 and TRBJ1-2 provide the parts outside the CDR3, is GAGVSQSPRYKVAKRGQDVALRCDPISGHVSLFWYQQALGQGPEFLTYFQNEAQLDKSGLPSDRFFAERPEGSVSTLKIQRTQQEDSAVYLCASSLEQGYGYTFGSGTRLTVV.

This chain uses TRBV6-2 or TRBV6-3 with TRBJ1-4; TRBD1 agrees at 7 bases. The CDR3 length is 14 residues. Looked up from germline, CDR1 is MNHEY and CDR2 is SVGEGT. Trimming took 6 bases from V and 10 from J; bases not matched to a gene: 11. The CDR3 loop is CASSLDRPSGKLFF. CDR3 nucleotide sequence: TGTGCCAGCAGCTTGGACAGGCCTAGTGGAAAACTGTTTTTT.

The chain recombines TRBV6-2 or TRBV6-3 with TRBJ2-7, with 7 bases fitting TRBD2. Germline CDR1 is MNHEY and CDR2 is SVGEGT. Trimming cost V 3 bases and J 2 bases; bases outside gene matches: 19. The CDR3 has 19 residues. CDR3 coding DNA: TGTGCCAGCAGTTATCACAGCGGGGTCGGTGGAGCCGGCCCCTACGAGCAGTACTTC. It is translated as CASSYHSGVGGAGPYEQYF.

In this sample, this clone turned up once. V and J are TRBV14 and TRBJ2-2, with 7 positions matching TRBD1. The CDR3 length is 14 residues. Germline V lookup: CDR1 SGHDN, CDR2 FVKESK. The trim removed 4 bases at V and 4 bases at J, leaving 3 bases unmatched. The CDR3 nucleotides are TGTGCCAGCAGCCTCCACAGGGGCACCGGGGAGCTGTTTTTT. Its protein product is CASSLHRGTGELFF.

In its sample, this clone was seen a few times. The rearrangement links TRBV11-2 to TRBJ2-2; TRBD2 matches 10 bases. Germline-derived CDR1 and CDR2 are SGHAT and FQNNGV. The CDR3 has 15 residues. With 1 base clipped from V and 4 bases from J, the junction kept 0 bases outside the gene matches. The CDR3 DNA is TGTGCCAGCAGCTTAGCTAGCGGGGGCACCGGGGAGCTGTTTTTT. Translated: CASSLASGGTGELFF.